This TCR beta chain was profiled in a study of blood T cell repertoires in COVID-19 (dated by TCRdb to the early 2020s). Study-level background: Samples from collaborators originated in the United States, Italy and Spain and spanned both the acute and convalescent phases of COVID-19. The prospective study material was composed of cDNA or gDNA derived from T cells, B-cell-depleted T cells, or PBMCs. Deeply sampled blood TCRbeta repertoires from subjects exposed to, actively infected with, or recovered from COVID-19 were included in the dataset. The repertoires were released in a freely available public database intended as a resource for research on the immune response to SARS-CoV-2. The samples were drawn from two sources: the first 160 participants of the ongoing ImmuneRACE study, and 950 to 1,500 subjects contributed by 6 global collaborators. The sample metadata nearly always contained a de-identified subject ID, COVID-19 status, age in years and sex. Where available, HLA class I and class II types were taken from metadata supplied by the sample provider and were not determined by assay-based typing.

With respect to this clone: The antigen this receptor binds is unknown. The input lacks base qualities; no much larger clone sits a single base away.

The immunoSEQ Assay, a bias-controlled multiplex PCR, was used to amplify TCRbeta CDR3 regions from genomic DNA. As for how the authors treated the data: Nucleated cell counts per sample were estimated from amplification of reference gene primers within the assay. To quantify the absolute abundance of each unique TCRbeta CDR3 rearrangement, sequence reads were collapsed and filtered. Productive Simpson clonality was computed per sample as the square root of Simpson's diversity index over productive rearrangements. This is the immuneACCESS table as TCRdb keeps it, with only in-frame sequences that have V and J called. A part of the clones is gone; compared with another copy, unresolved V genes explain less than half, and the rest is unexplained. V and J calls plus clone size are reproduced from that table; the DNA served to infer D and trimming. The sample includes 25,000 to 35,000 clones, with almost 90% observed a single time. The ten largest clonotypes hold under 30% of the sample.

Each collaborating institution followed its own protocols to collect whole blood in K2EDTA tubes. Collaborator samples were shipped for TCRbeta analysis as frozen whole blood, isolated PBMCs, or DNA extracted from either sample type. Results the study describes overall, beyond this receptor: How much clinical and demographic metadata was included differed by source and by participant, and the metadata was provided uncurated.

The CDR3, cysteine through phenylalanine, is 15 amino acids long. Solely the CDR3 DNA is kept, with 45 bases framed from the first base. CDR1 LGHDT and CDR2 YNNKEL were looked up in the germline V gene (reference sequence). The V end loses 1 base and the J end loses 4 bases, and a stretch of 13 bases separates them. The clonotype originates from a human donor in a cohort sampled during active COVID-19. The chain was built from TRBV3-1 (or the pseudogene TRBV3-2) and TRBJ1-2; the D gene is perhaps TRBD1, on 5 matching bases. The sequenced sample consisted of peripheral blood. The CDR3 sequence is CASSQGIGEGYGYTF. The sequenced DNA: TGTGCCAGCAGCCAAGGGATAGGGGAAGGCTATGGCTACACCTTC.